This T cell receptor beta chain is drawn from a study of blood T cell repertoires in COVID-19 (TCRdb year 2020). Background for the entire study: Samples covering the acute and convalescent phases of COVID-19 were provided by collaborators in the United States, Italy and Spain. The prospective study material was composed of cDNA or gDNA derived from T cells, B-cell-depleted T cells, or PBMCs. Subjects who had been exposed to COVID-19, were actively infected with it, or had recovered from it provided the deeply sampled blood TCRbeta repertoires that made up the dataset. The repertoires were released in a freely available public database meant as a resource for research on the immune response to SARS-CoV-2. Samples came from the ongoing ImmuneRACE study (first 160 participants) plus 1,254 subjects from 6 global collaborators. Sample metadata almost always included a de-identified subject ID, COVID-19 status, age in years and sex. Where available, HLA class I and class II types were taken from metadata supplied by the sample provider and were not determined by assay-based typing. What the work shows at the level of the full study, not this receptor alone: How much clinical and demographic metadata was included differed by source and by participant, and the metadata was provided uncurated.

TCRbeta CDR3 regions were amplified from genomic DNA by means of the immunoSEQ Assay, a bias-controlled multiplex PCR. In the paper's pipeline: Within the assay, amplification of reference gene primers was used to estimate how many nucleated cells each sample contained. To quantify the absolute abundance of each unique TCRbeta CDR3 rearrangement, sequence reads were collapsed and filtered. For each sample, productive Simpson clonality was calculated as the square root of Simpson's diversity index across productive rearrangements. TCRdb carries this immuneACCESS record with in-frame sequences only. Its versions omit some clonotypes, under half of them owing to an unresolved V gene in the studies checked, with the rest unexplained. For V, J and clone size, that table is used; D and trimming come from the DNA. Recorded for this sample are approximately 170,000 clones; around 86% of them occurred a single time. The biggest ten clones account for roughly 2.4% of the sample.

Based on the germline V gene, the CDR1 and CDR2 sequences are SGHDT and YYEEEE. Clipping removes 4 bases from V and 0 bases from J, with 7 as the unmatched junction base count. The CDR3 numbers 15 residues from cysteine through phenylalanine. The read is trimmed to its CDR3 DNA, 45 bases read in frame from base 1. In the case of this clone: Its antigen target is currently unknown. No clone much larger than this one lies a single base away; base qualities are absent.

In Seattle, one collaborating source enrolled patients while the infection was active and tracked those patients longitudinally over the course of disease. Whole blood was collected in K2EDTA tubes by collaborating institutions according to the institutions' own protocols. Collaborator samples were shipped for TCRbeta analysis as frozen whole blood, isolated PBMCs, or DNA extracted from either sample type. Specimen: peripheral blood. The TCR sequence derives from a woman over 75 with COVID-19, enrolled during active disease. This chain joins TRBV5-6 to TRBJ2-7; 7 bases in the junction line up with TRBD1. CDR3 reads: CASSPDPGGSYEQYF. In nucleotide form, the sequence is TGTGCCAGCAGCCCCGATCCAGGGGGCTCCTACGAGCAGTACTTC.